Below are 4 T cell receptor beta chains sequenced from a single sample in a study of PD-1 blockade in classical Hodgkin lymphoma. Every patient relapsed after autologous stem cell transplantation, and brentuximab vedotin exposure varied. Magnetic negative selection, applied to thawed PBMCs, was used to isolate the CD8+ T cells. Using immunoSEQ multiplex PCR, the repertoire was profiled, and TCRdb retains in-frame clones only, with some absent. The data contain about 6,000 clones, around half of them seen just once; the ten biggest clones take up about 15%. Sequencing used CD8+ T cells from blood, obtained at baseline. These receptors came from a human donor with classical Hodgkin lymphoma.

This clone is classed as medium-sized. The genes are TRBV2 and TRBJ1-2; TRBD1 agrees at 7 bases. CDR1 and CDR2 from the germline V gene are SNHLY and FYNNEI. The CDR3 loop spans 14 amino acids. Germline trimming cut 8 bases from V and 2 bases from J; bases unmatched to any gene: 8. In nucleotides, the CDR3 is TGTGCCAGCGCGGAGGACAGGTCCAACTATGGCTACACCTTC. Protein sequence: CASAEDRSNYGYTF.

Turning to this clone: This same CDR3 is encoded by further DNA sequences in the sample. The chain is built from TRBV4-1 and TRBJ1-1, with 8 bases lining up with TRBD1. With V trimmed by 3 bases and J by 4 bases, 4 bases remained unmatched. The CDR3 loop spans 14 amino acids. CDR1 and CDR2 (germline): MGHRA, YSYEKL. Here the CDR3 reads CASSQDREGTEAFF. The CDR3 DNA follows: TGCGCCAGCAGCCAGGACAGGGAAGGCACTGAAGCTTTCTTT.

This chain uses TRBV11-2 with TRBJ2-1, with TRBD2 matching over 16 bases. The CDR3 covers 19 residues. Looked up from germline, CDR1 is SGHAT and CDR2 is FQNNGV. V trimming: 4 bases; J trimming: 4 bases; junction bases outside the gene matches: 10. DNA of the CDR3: TGTGCCAGCAGCTCTGGGGGGACTAGCGGGAGGGTATCGTACAATGAGCAGTTCTTC. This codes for CASSSGGTSGRVSYNEQFF.

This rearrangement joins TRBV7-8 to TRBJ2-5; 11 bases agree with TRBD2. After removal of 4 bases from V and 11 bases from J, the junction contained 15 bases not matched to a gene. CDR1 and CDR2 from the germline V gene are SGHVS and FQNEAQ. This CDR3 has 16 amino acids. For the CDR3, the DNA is TGTGCCAGCAGCTCCCGGACTAGCGGGCCCCACTGGGAGCAGTACTTC. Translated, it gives CASSSRTSGPHWEQYF.